The clone carrying this TCR beta chain was recorded at least ten times. Its antigen is unknown. This entry comes from a study of CD8+CD57+ T cells in acquired aplastic anemia. In the study overall: Sorted CD4+ and CD8+ cells gave an average of 3.2 ug of DNA. Healthy donors averaged about 10 million reads for CD4+ cells.

CDR3 length equals 13 residues. Trimming removed 7 bases at V and 10 bases at J, with 17 bases between. The germline CDR1 and CDR2 sequences are MNHNS and SASEGT. CDR3 and TCR beta VDJ profiling relied on genomic DNA as the template. TCRdb fed the reads into MiXCR, producing one record per CDR3 protein. The sample shows some 220,000 distinct CDR3 sequences, almost 35% of them seen only once. Study-wide results and caveats: Roughly 28 was the count of CD8+ CDR3 sequences that patients shared with controls.

The receptor was isolated from a human donor in good health, serving as a control. V usage is TRBV6-1 and J usage is TRBJ2-1, with D perhaps given as TRBD1 or TRBD2 (6 bases each). Source material: sorted CD4+, CD8+, or CD8+CD57+ T cells (not recorded which) from PBMCs. The CDR3 nucleotides read TGTGCCAGCACTCCCCGGGGGCGTCGGGAGCAGTTCTTC. This sequence encodes CASTPRGRREQFF.